This T cell receptor beta chain was observed in a study of blood T cell repertoires in COVID-19. V was cut by 4 bases and J by 2 bases, with 24 bases left in between. The length of the CDR3 is 19 residues. CDR1 SGDLS and CDR2 YYNGEE come from the germline V gene. Data came from immunoSEQ multiplex PCR; TCRdb stores just in-frame clones and leaves some out. The sample shows about 200,000 clones, around 90% of them seen only once. This receptor was taken from a woman younger than 35 who had recovered from COVID-19. This chain uses TRBV9 with TRBJ2-2, with D possibly being TRBD2 (6 bases). The sequenced material came from PBMCs or T cells enriched from blood (not recorded which). DNA of the CDR3: TGTGCCAGCAGCCCCCGTGCAGGAGGGGCCAGCCTCAACACCGGGGAGCTGTTTTTT. Translating it yields CASSPRAGGASLNTGELFF. Combining the CDR3 with reference TRBV9 and TRBJ2-2 gives the whole variable domain DSGVTQTPKHLITATGQRVTLRCSPRSGDLSVYWYQQSLDQGLQFLIQYYNGEERAKGNILERFSAQQFPDLHSELNLSSLELGDSALYFCASSPRAGGASLNTGELFFGEGSRLTVL.